This passage covers 17 T cell receptor beta chains from one sample sequenced in a study of blood T cells in healthy people across ages. Next came a second PCR, run for about 6 to 12 cycles, which used a sample-barcoded 5' primer along with a J-beta primer mix. Each CDR3 protein gets one entry after TCRdb re-called the 5' RACE reads with MiXCR. The sample has about 780,000 distinct CDR3 sequences, about 26% seen once; the top ten hold roughly 3.1%. These data were also filed under a second study, of T cells of mothers and their children.

The material sequenced was blood. Receptors were obtained from a boy aged 5-17 years in good health.

This clonotype was seen a handful of times. CDR3 nucleotides: TGTGCCAGCAGCCTCGGGCCTAGCGGGGGGGCCTATGAGCAGTTCTTC. This gives the protein CASSLGPSGGAYEQFF. The chain joins TRBV3-1 to TRBJ2-1; 12 bases are a match to TRBD2. V was clipped by 4 bases and J by 8 bases; unmatched bases: 9. The length of the CDR3 is 16 residues. CDR1 is LGHDT, CDR2 YNNKEL, per germline (reference sequence).

The chain carries TRBV6-6 and TRBJ2-3; D is uncertain. V was pared by 1 base and J by 3 bases, with 11 bases between. The germline CDR1 and CDR2 sequences are MNHNY and SVGAGI (reference sequence). The CDR3 length is 15 residues. In nucleotides, the CDR3 is TGTGCCAGCAGTTACTTCCCGGACCATACAGATACGCAGTATTTT. Translated, it gives CASSYFPDHTDTQYF.

The chain combines TRBV12-3 or TRBV12-4 with TRBJ2-2; 14 bases line up with TRBD2. The CDR3 is made up of 16 amino acids. V was pared by 5 bases and J by 7 bases, with 6 bases of the junction left unmatched. The DNA for the CDR3 is TGTGCCAGCAGTCAGGGACTAGCGGGAGTGGTCGGGGAGCTGTTTTTT. Encoded protein: CASSQGLAGVVGELFF.

This clonotype was seen a few times. The chain links TRBV24-1 to TRBJ2-1; D assignment may be TRBD1 or TRBD2 (5 bases each). Germline CDR1 KGHDR, CDR2 SFDVKD. V lost 3 bases, J lost 3 bases, and 11 bases lay in between. This CDR3 has 15 amino acids. The CDR3 region is CATSDGTDHYNEQFF. Written as DNA, the CDR3 is TGTGCCACCAGTGATGGGACGGACCACTACAATGAGCAGTTCTTC.

V gene TRBV2 combines with J gene TRBJ2-4; 12 bases line up with TRBD2. CDR1 and CDR2 (germline): SNHLY, FYNNEI. The V gene end was trimmed by 7 bases and the J gene end by 9 bases; junction bases not matched to a gene: 10. The CDR3 runs 15 residues. The CDR3, as DNA: TGTGCCAGCAAAGAGGCTAGCGGGGGGGGTCGCATTCAGTACTTC. Translation gives CASKEASGGGRIQYF.

The gene calls are TRBV6-5 and TRBJ2-6; D may be TRBD1 (6 bases). This CDR3 spans 17 amino acids. Germline V lookup: CDR1 MNHEY, CDR2 SVGAGI. V was clipped by 0 bases and J by 3 bases, with 12 bases between them. The CDR3 region is CASSYSTNRVGANVLTF. The CDR3 bases are TGTGCCAGCAGTTACTCGACCAACAGGGTTGGGGCCAACGTCCTGACTTTC.

This sequence joins TRBV5-5 and TRBJ2-5; unclear D gene. The CDR3 runs 15 residues. V shed 1 base and J shed 5 bases, with 15 bases lying between them. Per germline, CDR1 SGHKS and CDR2 YYEKEE (reference sequence). In DNA, the CDR3 is TGTGCCAGCAGCTTGAGAGTTTCGGGTGGGGAGACCCAGTACTTC. This codes for CASSLRVSGGETQYF.

This clonotype has a handful of counts. V and J are TRBV11-2 and TRBJ2-7, with D possibly TRBD2 on 5 matching bases. There are 14 residues in the CDR3. Germline loops: CDR1 SGHAT, CDR2 FQNNGV. V shed 5 bases and J shed 1 base, with 12 bases lying between them. The CDR3 DNA reads as TGTGCCAGCAGCCGCTTCGGGGTGTCCTACGAGCAGTACTTC. It translates to CASSRFGVSYEQYF.

To note about this clonotype: Given a much more abundant clone one base away, this may be a read error. The V call is TRBV3-1, the J call TRBJ2-1; 9 bases agree with TRBD2. This CDR3 has 15 amino acids. The V gene's germline CDR1 is LGHDT and CDR2 YNNKEL (reference sequence). V gave up 2 bases and J gave up 2 bases; unmatched junction bases: 1. CDR3 nucleotides: TGTGCCAGCAGCCAACTAGCGGGGACCTACAATGAGCAGTTCTTC. It yields the protein CASSQLAGTYNEQFF.

This clonotype came up a few times. The chain recombines TRBV28 with TRBJ1-5; 7 bases are a match to TRBD1. The CDR3 runs to 13 residues. V gave up 5 bases and J gave up 10 bases; unmatched junction bases: 8. The germline gives CDR1 MDHEN, CDR2 SYDVKM. The CDR3 sequence is CASSPDRLRPQHF. Here the CDR3 DNA reads TGTGCCAGCAGTCCGGACAGGTTGAGACCCCAGCATTTT.

This clonotype has only a few counts. Here the CDR3 reads CASSLVPPTVPEQFF. The CDR3, as DNA: TGCGCCAGCAGCTTGGTGCCCCCTACGGTTCCGGAGCAGTTCTTC. The chain links TRBV5-1 to TRBJ2-5; no firm D call. Matching the DNA end better, TRBJ2-1 makes the J call doubtful. This CDR3 has 15 residues. CDR1 is SGHRS, CDR2 YFSETQ, per germline.

This clonotype appeared a few times. This chain uses TRBV9 with TRBJ2-7, with 8 positions matching TRBD2. Germline V gives CDR1 SGDLS, CDR2 YYNGEE. Trimming at V came to 2 bases and at J to 5 bases, leaving 9 bases not matched to a gene. The CDR3 contains 15 residues. DNA of the CDR3: TGTGCCAGCAGCGTTGCGGACGGGGGGGTCCACGAGCAGTACTTC. Its translation: CASSVADGGVHEQYF.

In this sample, this clonotype turned up a few times. The rearrangement links TRBV3-1 to TRBJ2-7; either TRBD1 or TRBD2 may fit D (6 bases each). Trimming pared 4 bases from V and 3 bases from J, leaving 19 bases between. The germline V gene encodes CDR1 LGHDT and CDR2 YNNKEL (reference sequence). The CDR3 is made up of 16 amino acids. The CDR3, as DNA: TGTGCCAGCAGCCCAGACCGGGGCAGGGGAGGCTACGAGCAGTACTTC. This translates into CASSPDRGRGGYEQYF.

This chain uses TRBV20-1 with TRBJ2-7; 8 positions agree with TRBD1. Germline assignment: CDR1 DFQATT and CDR2 SNEGSKA (reference sequence). With V trimmed by 5 bases and J by 6 bases, 6 bases remained unmatched. The CDR3 length is 12 residues. The CDR3 is CSAGRTGTEQYF. The CDR3 DNA sequence: TGCAGTGCTGGGAGGACAGGGACCGAGCAGTACTTC.

The rearrangement joins TRBV29-1 to TRBJ2-5; no definite D call. The end of the DNA is better explained by TRBJ2-7, so the J call may be wrong. The CDR3 has 12 residues. Germline CDR1 SQVTM, CDR2 ANQGSEA. The chain's CDR3 is CSVEDWDYEQYF. DNA of the CDR3: TGCAGCGTTGAAGATTGGGACTACGAGCAGTACTTC.

V usage is TRBV10-3 and J usage is TRBJ2-2; 8 bases line up with TRBD2. There are 13 residues in the CDR3. Germline-derived CDR1 and CDR2 are ENHRY and SYGVKD. V was clipped by 8 bases and J by 4 bases; unmatched bases: 3. The CDR3 loop is CAISLAATGELFF. In DNA form, the CDR3 reads TGTGCCATCTCACTAGCGGCCACCGGGGAGCTGTTTTTT.

The chain carries TRBV19 and TRBJ1-1; TRBD1 matches at 7 bases. The J segment lost 1 base and the V segment lost 5 bases, leaving 4 bases of the junction unmatched. CDR3 length: 14 amino acids. Germline V gives CDR1 LNHDA, CDR2 SQIVND (reference sequence). This chain's CDR3 is CASSATGTNTEAFF. CDR3 nucleotides: TGTGCCAGTAGTGCGACAGGGACGAACACTGAAGCTTTCTTT.